These T cell receptor beta chains were read from a single sample in a study of blood T cell repertoires in COVID-19. Profiling relied on immunoSEQ multiplex PCR, and the TCRdb table lists in-frame clones only, not all of them. The table includes approximately 210,000 clones, 86% detected once. Source material: peripheral blood. The receptors originated from a man aged 25-40 years who had recovered from COVID-19. CDR3s leave out the opening cysteine and the closing phenylalanine or tryptophan. The order of the fields is J gene, V gene, D gene, CDR3 protein. D genes are given only for firm matches.

j_call: TRBJ2-1
v_call: TRBV27
d_call: TRBD2
cdr3_aa: ASSLGAGGRNEQF

j_call: TRBJ1-2
v_call: TRBV20-1
d_call: TRBD1
cdr3_aa: SASGLQGFNYGYT

j_call: TRBJ1-1
v_call: TRBV29-1
d_call: .
cdr3_aa: SVAISVNTEAF

j_call: TRBJ1-5
v_call: TRBV27
d_call: TRBD1
cdr3_aa: ASSLKPGQGAYYSNQPQH

j_call: TRBJ2-1
v_call: TRBV13
d_call: .
cdr3_aa: ASSSELSYNEQF

j_call: TRBJ1-5
v_call: TRBV7-5
d_call: .
cdr3_aa: VRSSKTRGTGTSNQPQH

j_call: TRBJ2-3
v_call: TRBV19
d_call: TRBD2
cdr3_aa: ASRRGTSGTDTQY

j_call: TRBJ1-5
v_call: TRBV21-1
d_call: .
cdr3_aa: ASSLTEGGVHQPQH

j_call: TRBJ2-1
v_call: TRBV30
d_call: TRBD2
cdr3_aa: AWSQSSQGLAYEQF

j_call: TRBJ2-7
v_call: TRBV2
d_call: TRBD1
cdr3_aa: ASSPPGQGAREQY

j_call: TRBJ2-3
v_call: TRBV9
d_call: .
cdr3_aa: ASSVEYGVADTQY

j_call: TRBJ1-5
v_call: TRBV6-5
d_call: .
cdr3_aa: ASNSYPQPQH

j_call: TRBJ2-7
v_call: TRBV5-4
d_call: TRBD1
cdr3_aa: ASSLAGGQGSYEQY

j_call: TRBJ2-3
v_call: TRBV6-5
d_call: .
cdr3_aa: ASTPPGTETDTQY

j_call: TRBJ1-1
v_call: TRBV19
d_call: TRBD1
cdr3_aa: ASSRGQPNTEAF

j_call: TRBJ1-1
v_call: TRBV30
d_call: .
cdr3_aa: AWGRPFQNTEAF

j_call: TRBJ2-7
v_call: TRBV11-2
d_call: .
cdr3_aa: ASSLVAAASYEQY

j_call: TRBJ2-5
v_call: TRBV3-1/TRBV3-2
d_call: .
cdr3_aa: ASSPRVPFETQY

j_call: TRBJ1-5
v_call: TRBV30
d_call: .
cdr3_aa: AWGAGAFGNQPQH

j_call: TRBJ2-7
v_call: TRBV4-1
d_call: TRBD1
cdr3_aa: ASSPRNRGISYEQY

j_call: TRBJ2-7
v_call: TRBV9
d_call: .
cdr3_aa: ASSDGEPYEQY

j_call: TRBJ2-3
v_call: TRBV29-1
d_call: .
cdr3_aa: SVVMGLLTDTQY

j_call: TRBJ1-2
v_call: TRBV5-1
d_call: TRBD1
cdr3_aa: ASSRGDRPNYGYT

j_call: TRBJ2-7
v_call: TRBV5-6
d_call: TRBD1
cdr3_aa: ASSFLRGQVYEQY

j_call: TRBJ2-1
v_call: TRBV10-3
d_call: TRBD1
cdr3_aa: AISRRGTGAFDEQF

j_call: TRBJ2-5
v_call: TRBV7-9
d_call: TRBD2
cdr3_aa: ASSLLAGGYQETQY

j_call: TRBJ1-2
v_call: TRBV7-2
d_call: TRBD1
cdr3_aa: ASCRTGNYGYT

j_call: TRBJ2-5
v_call: TRBV6-5
d_call: TRBD2
cdr3_aa: ASSWGGPETQY

j_call: TRBJ2-1
v_call: TRBV13
d_call: TRBD2
cdr3_aa: ASSSSKAGWNNEQF

j_call: TRBJ1-1
v_call: TRBV19
d_call: TRBD1
cdr3_aa: ASSIGQGEAEAF

j_call: TRBJ2-1
v_call: TRBV9
d_call: TRBD2
cdr3_aa: ASSVGKTSGEYNEQF

j_call: TRBJ1-2
v_call: TRBV19
d_call: TRBD1
cdr3_aa: AARGQEYGYT

j_call: TRBJ1-1
v_call: TRBV12-3/TRBV12-4
d_call: .
cdr3_aa: ASSLRGTEAF

j_call: TRBJ1-2
v_call: TRBV6-2/TRBV6-3
d_call: .
cdr3_aa: ASSPRALAMGGYT

j_call: TRBJ1-5
v_call: TRBV3-1/TRBV3-2
d_call: .
cdr3_aa: ASSRRGDQPQH

j_call: TRBJ2-1
v_call: TRBV6-5
d_call: .
cdr3_aa: ASRHDRYNEQF

j_call: TRBJ1-2
v_call: TRBV28
d_call: .
cdr3_aa: ASSLSPDSANYGYT

j_call: TRBJ1-2
v_call: TRBV6-2/TRBV6-3
d_call: TRBD1
cdr3_aa: ASSRTGDLYGYT

j_call: TRBJ2-1
v_call: TRBV10-3
d_call: TRBD2
cdr3_aa: AISELPASGGSYNEQF

j_call: TRBJ2-5
v_call: TRBV7-7
d_call: .
cdr3_aa: ASSLAHSQETQY

j_call: TRBJ1-2
v_call: TRBV6-2/TRBV6-3
d_call: TRBD1
cdr3_aa: ASSPLHRQGNVYGYT

j_call: TRBJ2-5
v_call: TRBV12-3/TRBV12-4
d_call: .
cdr3_aa: ASSPFPQETQY

j_call: TRBJ1-1
v_call: TRBV2
d_call: .
cdr3_aa: ASGRGQKNTEAF

j_call: TRBJ2-3
v_call: TRBV4-1
d_call: TRBD2
cdr3_aa: ASSHPLAGLAPNTQY

j_call: TRBJ2-1
v_call: TRBV21-1
d_call: .
cdr3_aa: ASSHGRGGTYNEQF

j_call: TRBJ2-6
v_call: TRBV6-5
d_call: .
cdr3_aa: ASSDPGLRANVLT

j_call: TRBJ2-3
v_call: TRBV4-1
d_call: .
cdr3_aa: ASSQGADTQY

j_call: TRBJ1-2
v_call: TRBV10-1
d_call: .
cdr3_aa: ASSEGGSFYGYT

j_call: TRBJ2-5
v_call: TRBV6-5
d_call: .
cdr3_aa: ASSSPQQQETQY

j_call: TRBJ2-7
v_call: TRBV5-1
d_call: .
cdr3_aa: ASRITVSYEQY